This T cell receptor (beta chain) was observed in a study of cytomegalovirus exposure and HLA in healthy donors. Study overall: From donors who were HLA-typed, an early data release held about 89 million unique TCRs.

The sample holds one count of this clone. At one end, the junction sequence differs from germline, possibly due to a read error. The PCR made use of 60 Vbeta and 13 Jbeta primers. Repertoires were generated with immunoSEQ multiplex PCR, while TCRdb's copy carries only in-frame clones and drops some. This table has about 93,000 clones, 78% appearing once. Germline V gene lookup returns CDR1 SGHKS and CDR2 YYEKEE (reference sequence). The CDR3 extends over 13 amino acids. The receptor comes from a woman aged 40 to 49 in good health and CMV-seronegative. Sequencing was performed on PBMCs. The gene calls are TRBV5-5 and TRBJ2-7; the match to TRBD1 covers 10 bases. CDR3 DNA sequence: TGTGCCAGCAGCTCCGTGCCGGGACAGGGGCCCTGCTTC. Encoded protein: CASSSVPGQGPCF.